This TCR beta chain was documented in a study of CD8 T cells in Susac syndrome. From blood CD8+ and CD4+ T cells, the TCR beta chain was sequenced. The multiple sclerosis controls were treatment-naive patients affected by stable or active relapsing-remitting disease. Germline CDR1 is MNHEY and CDR2 is SVGAGI. This CDR3 contains 16 residues. V lost 4 bases and J lost 6, with 21 bases in between. Reverse transcription used about 0.45 to 1 ug RNA and random hexamers. Amplification of TCR beta CDR3 spanned 54 Vbeta and 13 Jbeta via immunoSEQ multiplex PCR. TCRdb fed the immunoSEQ multiplex PCR reads into MiXCR, producing one record per CDR3 protein. The sample records almost 450,000 distinct CDR3 sequences, around 85% being singletons.

The rearrangement uses TRBV6-5 and TRBJ1-2; possibly TRBD1 for D (6 bases). The sequence derives from a human donor with multiple sclerosis. Sequencing used CD8+ T cells from PBMCs. As DNA, the CDR3 is TGTGCCAGCAGTTTCGAGGGGGGGGACCAGGCGGATGGCTACACCTTC. Translating it yields CASSFEGGDQADGYTF.